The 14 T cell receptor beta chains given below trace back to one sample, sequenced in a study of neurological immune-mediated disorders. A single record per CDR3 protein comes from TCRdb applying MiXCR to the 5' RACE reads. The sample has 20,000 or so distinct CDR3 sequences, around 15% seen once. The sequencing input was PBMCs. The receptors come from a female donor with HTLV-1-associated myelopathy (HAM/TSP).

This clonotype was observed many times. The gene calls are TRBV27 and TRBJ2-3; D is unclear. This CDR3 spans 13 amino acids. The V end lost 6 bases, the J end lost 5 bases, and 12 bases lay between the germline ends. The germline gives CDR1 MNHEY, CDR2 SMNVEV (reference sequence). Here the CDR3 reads CASRARGVDTQYF. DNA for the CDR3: TGTGCCAGCAGGGCCCGTGGGGTAGATACGCAGTATTTT.

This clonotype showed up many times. In nucleotides, the CDR3 is TGTGCCAGCAGCGGTGGCGGACAGGGGTACTACGAGCAGTACTTC. Residues: CASSGGGQGYYEQYF. This sequence joins TRBV7-2 and TRBJ2-7, with 9 positions matching TRBD1. The CDR3 has 15 residues. Germline V gene sequence: CDR1 SGHTA, CDR2 FQGNSA. V dropped 5 bases and J dropped 3; count of bases not matched to a gene: 8.

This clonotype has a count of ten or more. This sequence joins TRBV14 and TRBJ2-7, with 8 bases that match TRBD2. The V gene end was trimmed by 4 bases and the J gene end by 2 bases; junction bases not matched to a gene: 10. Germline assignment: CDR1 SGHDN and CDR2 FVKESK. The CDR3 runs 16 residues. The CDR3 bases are TGTGCCAGCAGCCCCATGGGAGCGGGAGTTCCCTACGAGCAGTACTTC. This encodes CASSPMGAGVPYEQYF.

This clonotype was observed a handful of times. The CDR3 DNA sequence: TGCAGTGCAAGGACTAGCGGGGGGTTCGGCACAGATACGCAGTATTTT. Encoded protein: CSARTSGGFGTDTQYF. The gene calls are TRBV20-1 and TRBJ2-3; 14 bases map to TRBD2. V trimming: 6 bases; J trimming: 1 base; junction bases outside the gene matches: 6. The CDR3 sequence is 16 residues long. Germline assignment: CDR1 DFQATT and CDR2 SNEGSKA (reference sequence).

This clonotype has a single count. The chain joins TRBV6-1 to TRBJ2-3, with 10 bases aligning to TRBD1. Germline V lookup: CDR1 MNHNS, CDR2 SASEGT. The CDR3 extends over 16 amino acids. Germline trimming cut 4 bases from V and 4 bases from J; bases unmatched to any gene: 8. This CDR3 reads CASSGQRGTGADTQYF. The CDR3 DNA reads TGTGCCAGCAGTGGACAGAGGGGGACAGGGGCAGATACGCAGTATTTT.

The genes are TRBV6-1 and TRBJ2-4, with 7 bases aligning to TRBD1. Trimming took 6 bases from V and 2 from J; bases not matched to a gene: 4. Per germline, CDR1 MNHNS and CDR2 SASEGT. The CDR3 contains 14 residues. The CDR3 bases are TGTGCCAGCAGCTCACAGGGGACCAAAAACATTCAGTACTTC. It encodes CASSSQGTKNIQYF.

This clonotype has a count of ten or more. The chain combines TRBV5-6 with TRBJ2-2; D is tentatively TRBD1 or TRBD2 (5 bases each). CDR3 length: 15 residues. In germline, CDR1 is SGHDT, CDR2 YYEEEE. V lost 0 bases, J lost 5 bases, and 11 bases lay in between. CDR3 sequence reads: CASSLGGIFTGELFF. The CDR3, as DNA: TGTGCCAGCAGCTTGGGGGGGATTTTTACCGGGGAGCTGTTTTTT.

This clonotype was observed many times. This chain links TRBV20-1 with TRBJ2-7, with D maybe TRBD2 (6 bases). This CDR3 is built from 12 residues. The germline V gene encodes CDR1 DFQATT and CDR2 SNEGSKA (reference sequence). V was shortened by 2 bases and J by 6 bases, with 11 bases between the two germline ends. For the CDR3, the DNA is TGCAGTGCTAGAAAGGGACTTTCCGAGCAGTACTTC. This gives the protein CSARKGLSEQYF.

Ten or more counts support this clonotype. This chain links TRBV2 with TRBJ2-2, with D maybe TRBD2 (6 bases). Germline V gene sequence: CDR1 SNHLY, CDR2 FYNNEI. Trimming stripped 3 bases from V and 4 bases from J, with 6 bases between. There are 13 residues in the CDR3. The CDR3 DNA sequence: TGTGCCAGCAGTGACGGGAGCACCGGGGAGCTGTTTTTT. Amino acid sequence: CASSDGSTGELFF.

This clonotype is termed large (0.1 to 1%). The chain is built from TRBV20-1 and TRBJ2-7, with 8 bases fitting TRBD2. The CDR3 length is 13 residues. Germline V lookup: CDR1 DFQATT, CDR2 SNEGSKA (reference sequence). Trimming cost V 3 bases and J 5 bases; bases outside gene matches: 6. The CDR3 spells CSASFTSGNEQYF. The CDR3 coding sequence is TGCAGTGCTAGCTTTACTAGCGGCAACGAGCAGTACTTC.

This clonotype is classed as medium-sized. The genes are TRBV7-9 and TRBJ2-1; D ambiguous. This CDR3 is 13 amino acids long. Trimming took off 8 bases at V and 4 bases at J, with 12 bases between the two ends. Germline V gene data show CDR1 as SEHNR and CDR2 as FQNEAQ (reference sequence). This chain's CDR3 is CASDRNPYNEQFF. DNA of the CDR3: TGTGCCAGCGACCGGAACCCATACAATGAGCAGTTCTTC. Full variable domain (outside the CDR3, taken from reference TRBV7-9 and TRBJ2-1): DTGVSQNPRHKITKRGQNVTFRCDPISEHNRLYWYRQTLGQGPEFLTYFQNEAQLEKSRLLSDRFSAERPKGSFSTLEIQRTEQGDSAMYLCASDRNPYNEQFFGPGTRLTVL.

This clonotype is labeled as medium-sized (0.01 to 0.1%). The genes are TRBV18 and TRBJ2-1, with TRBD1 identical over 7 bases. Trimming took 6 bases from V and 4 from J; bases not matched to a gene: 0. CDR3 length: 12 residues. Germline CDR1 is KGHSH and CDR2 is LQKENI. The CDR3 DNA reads TGTGCCAGCTCGACAGGGTACAATGAGCAGTTCTTC. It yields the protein CASSTGYNEQFF.

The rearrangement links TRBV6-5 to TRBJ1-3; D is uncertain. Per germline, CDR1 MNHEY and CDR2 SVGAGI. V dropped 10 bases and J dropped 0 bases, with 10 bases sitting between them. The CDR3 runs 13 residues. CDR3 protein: CATTDYSGNTIYF. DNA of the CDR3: TGTGCCACCACGGACTACTCTGGAAACACCATATATTTT.

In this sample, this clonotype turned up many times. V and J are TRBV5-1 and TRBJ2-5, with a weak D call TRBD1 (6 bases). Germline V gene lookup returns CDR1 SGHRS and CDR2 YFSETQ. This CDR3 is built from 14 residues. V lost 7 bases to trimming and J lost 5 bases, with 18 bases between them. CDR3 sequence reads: CASGEDSGSETQYF. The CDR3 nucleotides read TGCGCCAGCGGCGAGGACAGTGGGAGTGAGACCCAGTACTTC.